The clone carrying this T cell receptor (beta chain) was observed a few times. The antigen remains unidentified. This record comes from a study of shared clonotypes between healthy human individuals. Study results and limitations: Some clonotypes were shared by all four sorted-subset donors, while others were not shared. The non-shared ones had lower generation probabilities than the shared ones.

Repertoires were generated with immunoSEQ multiplex PCR, while TCRdb's copy carries only in-frame clones and drops some. The sample lists about 990,000 clones, around three quarters occurring once. Each of the donors was a healthy adult who was HIV-negative and had not had a recent acute infection or vaccination. The receptor was derived from a young man in good health. Some clones in this sample may be carry-over from other donors' samples. Sequencing was done on a sample of memory CD4+ T cells from PBMCs. Subset defined: CD45RA-negative fraction.

CDR3 loop: CASSIDRGWELFF. The CDR3 bases are TGTGCCAGTAGTATAGATAGGGGCTGGGAGCTGTTTTTT. J is TRBJ2-2 and V is TRBV19; D might be TRBD1 (5 bases). V dropped 0 bases and J dropped 9 bases, with 8 bases sitting between them. Germline-derived CDR1 and CDR2 are LNHDA and SQIVND (reference sequence). The CDR3 covers 13 residues.